This is a list of T cell receptor beta chains from one sample in a study of blood T cell repertoires in COVID-19. TCRdb's table, derived via immunoSEQ multiplex PCR, lists solely in-frame clones and lacks some. This table has 150,000 or so clones, about 86% appearing once. Material for sequencing was peripheral blood. These receptors were collected from a woman over 75 with acute or convalescent COVID-19. The CDR3 runs from the conserved cysteine through the conserved F or W. D genes are given only for firm matches. Expanded clones get a size class; other rows say once, few or many, or leave the size out.

D gene | J gene | clone size | V gene | CDR3 protein | CDR3 DNA
NA | TRBJ2-3 | NA | TRBV29-1 | CSVESLEGQGMDTDTQYF | TGCAGCGTTGAATCTTTGGAGGGGCAGGGCATGGACACAGATACGCAGTATTTT
TRBD1 | TRBJ1-2 | NA | TRBV6-5 | CASSSWDSYGYTF | TGTGCCAGCAGTTCTTGGGACAGCTATGGCTACACCTTC
TRBD2 | TRBJ2-1 | NA | TRBV27 | CASSLEGPGLAGVKNEQFF | TGTGCCAGCAGTTTAGAGGGACCTGGACTAGCGGGAGTGAAGAATGAGCAGTTCTTC
NA | TRBJ2-2 | NA | TRBV5-1 | CASSLAGRELFF | TGCGCCAGCAGCTTGGCAGGGCGGGAGCTGTTTTTT
NA | TRBJ1-1 | NA | TRBV30 | CAWSFLNTEAFF | TGTGCCTGGAGTTTCTTAAACACTGAAGCTTTCTTT
NA | TRBJ2-1 | NA | TRBV7-2 | CASSPRREAYNEQFF | TGTGCCAGCAGCCCCCGGAGGGAGGCCTACAATGAGCAGTTCTTC
TRBD1 | TRBJ1-1 | NA | TRBV6-5 | CASRTGVYTEAFF | TGTGCCAGCAGGACAGGGGTTTACACTGAAGCTTTCTTT
NA | TRBJ2-6 | NA | TRBV29-1 | CSVAPRSGANVLTF | TGCAGCGTTGCCCCCCGCTCTGGGGCCAACGTCCTGACTTTC
NA | TRBJ2-1 | once | TRBV27 | CASQGSTYNEQFF | TGTGCCAGTCAGGGGTCTACCTACAATGAGCAGTTCTTC
NA | TRBJ2-5 | few | TRBV5-4 | CASSRTTGDQETQYF | TGTGCCAGCAGCAGGACTACGGGGGACCAAGAGACCCAGTACTTC
NA | TRBJ2-3 | NA | TRBV14 | CASSQAGVDTQYF | TGTGCCAGCAGCCAAGCAGGGGTGGATACGCAGTATTTT
TRBD2 | TRBJ2-1 | NA | TRBV3-1/TRBV3-2 | CASSQKPGLAGEQFF | TGTGCCAGCAGCCAAAAACCGGGACTAGCAGGGGAGCAGTTCTTC
TRBD2 | TRBJ2-4 | few | TRBV7-3 | CASSLAGSGGAGAKNIQYF | TGTGCCAGCAGCTTAGCGGGTAGCGGGGGGGCCGGTGCCAAAAACATTCAGTACTTC
NA | TRBJ2-7 | few | TRBV27 | CASSHIGVSGRGGPSYEQYF | TGTGCCAGCAGCCACATTGGGGTGTCGGGAAGGGGGGGCCCCTCCTACGAGCAGTACTTC
NA | TRBJ1-6 | NA | TRBV15 | CATSRDPRAGSPLHF | TGTGCCACCAGCAGAGACCCAAGGGCGGGATCACCCCTCCACTTT
TRBD1 | TRBJ1-1 | NA | TRBV9 | CASSVAGDRAAFF | TGTGCCAGCAGCGTAGCAGGTGACAGGGCAGCTTTCTTT
TRBD1 | TRBJ2-1 | NA | TRBV3-1/TRBV3-2 | CASGTGGNNEQFF | TGTGCCAGCGGGACAGGGGGTAACAATGAGCAGTTCTTC
NA | TRBJ1-6 | NA | TRBV30 | CAWSVLVQGGSSYNSPLHF | TGTGCCTGGAGTGTACTCGTACAGGGAGGGAGCTCCTATAATTCACCCCTCCACTTT
NA | TRBJ2-1 | NA | TRBV7-6 | CASSLAGVGRNEQFF | TGTGCCAGCAGCTTAGCGGGAGTCGGTCGGAATGAGCAGTTCTTC
NA | TRBJ1-2 | NA | TRBV7-9 | CASMVGSGEQGGYTF | TGTGCCAGCATGGTAGGATCAGGGGAACAGGGTGGCTACACCTTC
TRBD1 | TRBJ2-2 | NA | TRBV12-5 | CASGAGTGLSGELFF | TGTGCTAGTGGCGCCGGGACAGGGCTTTCCGGGGAGCTGTTTTTT
TRBD1 | TRBJ1-4 | NA | TRBV7-2 | CASSTSTTGINEKLFF | TGTGCCAGCAGCACCTCCACGACAGGGATTAATGAAAAACTGTTTTTT
NA | TRBJ1-2 | NA | TRBV6-6 | CASSPTRGAGDYGYTF | TGTGCCAGCAGCCCCACCCGGGGGGCGGGGGACTATGGCTACACCTTC
TRBD2 | TRBJ2-1 | NA | TRBV6-6 | CASRSGGEYNEQFF | TGTGCCAGCCGTAGCGGGGGGGAATACAATGAGCAGTTCTTC
NA | TRBJ2-7 | once | TRBV2 | CASSGPLVFYEQYF | TGTGCCAGCAGCGGCCCTCTAGTTTTCTACGAGCAGTACTTC
TRBD1 | TRBJ2-7 | NA | TRBV28 | CASRKRLGQGEEQYF | TGTGCCAGCAGGAAAAGGCTGGGACAGGGTGAAGAGCAGTACTTC
NA | TRBJ1-2 | NA | TRBV7-9 | CASSLGVRAGGYTF | TGTGCCAGCAGCTTAGGGGTCCGGGCGGGCGGCTACACCTTC
NA | TRBJ1-2 | few | TRBV10-1 | CASSESPGGGKGYTF | TGCGCCAGCAGTGAGTCTCCGGGGGGCGGAAAAGGCTACACCTTC
NA | TRBJ1-6 | NA | TRBV19 | CASSSVGTLHF | TGTGCCAGTAGTTCCGTGGGCACCCTCCACTTT
TRBD1 | TRBJ2-7 | NA | TRBV29-1 | CSVIAGGSISYEQYF | TGCAGCGTAATTGCAGGGGGAAGCATCTCCTACGAGCAGTACTTC
TRBD1 | TRBJ2-5 | NA | TRBV5-8 | CASSLGSQGARETQYF | TGTGCCAGCAGCTTAGGATCCCAGGGGGCAAGAGAGACCCAGTACTTC
TRBD2 | TRBJ2-7 | NA | TRBV7-9 | CASSFGGRRGHEQYF | TGTGCCAGCAGCTTCGGCGGGAGGAGGGGTCACGAGCAGTACTTC
TRBD1 | TRBJ2-1 | NA | TRBV2 | CASSEAGTVKFF | TGTGCCAGCAGTGAAGCTGGGACAGTAAAGTTCTTC
TRBD1 | TRBJ1-5 | NA | TRBV2 | CASSLDRGHQPQHF | TGTGCCAGCAGTTTGGACAGGGGTCATCAGCCCCAGCATTTT
NA | TRBJ2-3 | NA | TRBV19 | CASNRQGSADTQYF | TGTGCCAGTAATCGGCAGGGATCGGCAGATACGCAGTATTTT
TRBD2 | TRBJ2-1 | few | TRBV19 | CASSMWWGLAGNNEQFF | TGTGCCAGTAGTATGTGGTGGGGACTAGCGGGAAACAATGAGCAGTTCTTC
NA | TRBJ1-2 | NA | TRBV5-8 | CASSFAGDYGYTF | TGTGCCAGCAGCTTTGCCGGAGACTATGGCTACACCTTC
NA | TRBJ2-7 | NA | TRBV7-9 | CASSLSVSEQYF | TGTGCCAGCAGTCTTAGCGTTTCCGAGCAGTACTTC
TRBD2 | TRBJ2-5 | NA | TRBV5-4 | CASSLEGTSGGETQYF | TGTGCCAGCAGCTTGGAGGGGACTAGCGGGGGGGAGACCCAGTACTTC
TRBD2 | TRBJ2-1 | NA | TRBV7-3 | CASSPGGLLQFF | TGTGCCAGCAGCCCGGGGGGACTACTCCAGTTCTTC
TRBD1 | TRBJ2-6 | NA | TRBV5-1 | CASISTGQGAGANVLTF | TGCGCCAGCATTTCGACGGGACAGGGGGCCGGGGCCAACGTCCTGACTTTC
NA | TRBJ1-5 | NA | TRBV11-2 | CASSLGGHEPQHF | TGTGCCAGCAGCTTGGGGGGTCACGAGCCCCAGCATTTT
TRBD1 | TRBJ2-7 | NA | TRBV14 | CASSLGQGSYEQYF | TGTGCCAGCAGCCTCGGACAGGGATCCTACGAGCAGTACTTC
NA | TRBJ1-2 | NA | TRBV6-2/TRBV6-3 | CASSYLSWGYTF | TGTGCCAGCAGTTACTTGAGCTGGGGCTACACCTTC
NA | TRBJ1-1 | NA | TRBV7-9 | CASSPAAGGLTEAFF | TGTGCCAGCAGCCCCGCAGCGGGGGGACTCACTGAAGCTTTCTTT
NA | TRBJ2-5 | NA | TRBV6-5 | CASSYSRLLKETQYF | TGTGCCAGCAGTTACTCGCGGCTTCTTAAAGAGACCCAGTACTTC
NA | TRBJ2-4 | NA | TRBV2 | CASSETGHLNIQYF | TGTGCCAGCAGCGAGACGGGACACCTAAACATTCAGTACTTC
TRBD2 | TRBJ2-7 | NA | TRBV7-2 | CASSTQRGPTYEQYF | TGTGCCAGCAGCACCCAGCGGGGACCAACCTACGAGCAGTACTTC
TRBD2 | TRBJ2-7 | NA | TRBV5-5 | CASSLASGEYEQYF | TGTGCCAGCAGCTTGGCTAGCGGGGAATACGAGCAGTACTTC
NA | TRBJ2-5 | NA | TRBV7-9 | CASSSFRGQETQYF | TGTGCCAGCAGCTCCTTCAGGGGTCAAGAGACCCAGTACTTC
NA | TRBJ1-5 | once | TRBV7-5 | CSSPNSNQPQHF | TGTTCATCCCCCAATAGCAATCAGCCCCAGCATTTT
TRBD1 | TRBJ1-5 | NA | TRBV2 | CASSADRGGNQPQHF | TGTGCCAGCAGTGCTGACAGGGGCGGCAATCAGCCCCAGCATTTT
TRBD2 | TRBJ2-3 | NA | TRBV27 | CASSSRGRGRPSTDTQYF | TGTGCCAGCAGTTCCCGGGGGAGGGGACGGCCAAGCACAGATACGCAGTATTTT
TRBD2 | TRBJ2-2 | once | TRBV18 | CASSPRSSGSTGELFF | TGTGCCAGCTCACCCCGGAGTAGCGGGAGCACCGGGGAGCTGTTTTTT
NA | TRBJ2-5 | once | TRBV28 | CASATLRRLETQYF | TGTGCCAGCGCAACTCTAAGGAGGCTGGAGACCCAGTACTTC
NA | TRBJ1-2 | NA | TRBV18 | CASSPDSNYGYTF | TGTGCCAGCTCACCAGACAGTAACTATGGCTACACCTTC
NA | TRBJ1-5 | once | TRBV7-9 | CASSPAGTQPQHF | TGTGCCAGCAGCCCAGCGGGTACTCAGCCCCAGCATTTT
NA | TRBJ1-2 | NA | TRBV27 | CASSFNRAAGYTF | TGTGCCAGCAGTTTTAACAGGGCGGCTGGCTACACCTTC
TRBD1 | TRBJ2-2 | NA | TRBV5-6 | CASSLARDRVTGELFF | TGTGCCAGCAGCTTGGCCAGGGACAGGGTAACCGGGGAGCTGTTTTTT
NA | TRBJ1-1 | few | TRBV5-4 | CASSPSSHRAEAFF | TGTGCCAGCAGCCCAAGCTCTCACCGCGCTGAAGCTTTCTTT